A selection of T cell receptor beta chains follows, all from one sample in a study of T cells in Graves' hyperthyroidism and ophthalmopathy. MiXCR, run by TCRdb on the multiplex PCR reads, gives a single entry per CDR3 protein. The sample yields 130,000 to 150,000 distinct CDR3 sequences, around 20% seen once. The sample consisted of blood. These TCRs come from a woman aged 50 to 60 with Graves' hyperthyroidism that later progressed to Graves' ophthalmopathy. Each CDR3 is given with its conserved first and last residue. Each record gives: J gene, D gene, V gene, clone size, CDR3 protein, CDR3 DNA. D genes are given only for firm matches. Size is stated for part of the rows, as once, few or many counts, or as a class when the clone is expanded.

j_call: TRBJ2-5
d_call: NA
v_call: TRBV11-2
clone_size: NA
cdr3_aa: CASSPLGTQYF
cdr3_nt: TGTGCCAGCAGCCCCTTAGGGACCCAGTACTTC

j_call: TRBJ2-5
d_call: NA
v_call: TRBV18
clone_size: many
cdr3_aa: CASSPPGTRETQYF
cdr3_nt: TGTGCCAGCTCACCCCCGGGTACGCGAGAGACCCAGTACTTC

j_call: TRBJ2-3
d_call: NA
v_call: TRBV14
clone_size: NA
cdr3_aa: CASGGAKTQYF
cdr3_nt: TGTGCCAGCGGTGGGGCCAAGACGCAGTATTTT

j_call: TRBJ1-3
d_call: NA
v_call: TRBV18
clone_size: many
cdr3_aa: CASSPPVGITGNTIYF
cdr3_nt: TGTGCCAGCTCACCACCGGTGGGCATTACTGGAAACACCATATATTTT

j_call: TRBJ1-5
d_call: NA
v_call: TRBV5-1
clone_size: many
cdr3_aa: CASSLSPGINQPQHF
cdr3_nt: TGCGCCAGCAGCTTGTCCCCAGGTATCAATCAGCCCCAGCATTTT

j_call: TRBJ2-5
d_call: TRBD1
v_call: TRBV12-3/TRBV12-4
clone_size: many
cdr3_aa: CASSFGQGRATQYF
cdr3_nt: TGTGCCAGCAGTTTCGGACAGGGGCGGGCGACCCAGTACTTC

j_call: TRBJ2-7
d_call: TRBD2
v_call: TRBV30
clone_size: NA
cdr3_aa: CAWSFGGGSYEQYF
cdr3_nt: TGTGCCTGGAGTTTCGGCGGGGGGAGCTACGAGCAGTACTTC

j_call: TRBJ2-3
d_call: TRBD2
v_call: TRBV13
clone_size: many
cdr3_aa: CASSLDGEREFTDTQYF
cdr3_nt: TGTGCCAGCAGCTTAGATGGGGAGCGGGAGTTCACAGATACGCAGTATTTT

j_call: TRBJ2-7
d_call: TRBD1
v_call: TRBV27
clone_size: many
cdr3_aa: CASRVGTGSYEQYF
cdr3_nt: TGTGCCAGCCGGGTGGGGACAGGGTCCTACGAGCAGTACTTC

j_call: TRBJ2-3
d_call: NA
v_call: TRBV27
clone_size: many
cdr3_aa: CASSNHIADTQYF
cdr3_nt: TGTGCCAGCAGTAATCATATAGCAGATACGCAGTATTTT

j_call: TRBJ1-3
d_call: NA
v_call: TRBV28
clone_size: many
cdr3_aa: CATSSGNTIYF
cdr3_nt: TGTGCCACTAGCTCTGGAAACACCATATATTTT

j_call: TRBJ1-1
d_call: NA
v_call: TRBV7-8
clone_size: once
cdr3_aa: CASTERGKGTEAFF
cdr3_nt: TGTGCCAGCACCGAACGGGGGAAGGGGACTGAAGCTTTCTTT

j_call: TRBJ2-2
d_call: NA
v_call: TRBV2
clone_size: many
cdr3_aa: CASKGTVNTGELFF
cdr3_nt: TGTGCCAGCAAGGGGACGGTGAACACCGGGGAGCTGTTTTTT

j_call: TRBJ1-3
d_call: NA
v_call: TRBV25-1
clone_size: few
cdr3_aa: CASSESLDNGNTIYF
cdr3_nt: TGTGCCAGCAGTGAATCTCTGGACAATGGAAACACCATATATTTT

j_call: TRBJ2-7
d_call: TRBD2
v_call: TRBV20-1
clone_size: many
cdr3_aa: CSATFSSGKIYEQYF
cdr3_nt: TGCAGTGCTACCTTTTCTAGCGGGAAGATCTACGAGCAGTACTTC

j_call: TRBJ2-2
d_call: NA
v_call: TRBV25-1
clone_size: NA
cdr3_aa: CASSEGGLWGGELFF
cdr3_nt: TGTGCCAGCAGTGAAGGCGGGCTCTGGGGCGGGGAGCTGTTTTTT

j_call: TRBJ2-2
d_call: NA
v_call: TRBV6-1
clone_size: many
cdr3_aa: CASSVQGLTGELFF
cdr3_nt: TGTGCCAGCAGTGTGCAGGGACTCACCGGGGAGCTGTTTTTT

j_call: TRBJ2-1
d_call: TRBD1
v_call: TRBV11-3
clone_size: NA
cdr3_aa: CASSPRDRDNEQFF
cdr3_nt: TGTGCCAGCAGCCCCCGGGACAGGGACAATGAGCAGTTCTTC

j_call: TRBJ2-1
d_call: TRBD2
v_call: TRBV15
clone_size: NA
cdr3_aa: CATSRPSGRDNEQFF
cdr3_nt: TGTGCCACCAGCAGACCTAGCGGGAGGGACAATGAGCAGTTCTTC

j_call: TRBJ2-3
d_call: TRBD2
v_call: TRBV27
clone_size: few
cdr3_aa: CASSPPREVATDTQYF
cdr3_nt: TGTGCCAGCAGTCCCCCGCGGGAGGTCGCCACAGATACGCAGTATTTT

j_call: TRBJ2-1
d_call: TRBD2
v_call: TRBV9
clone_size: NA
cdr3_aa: CASSVATSGSKQFF
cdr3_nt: TGTGCCAGCAGCGTAGCTACTAGCGGGTCAAAGCAGTTCTTC